This T cell receptor (beta chain) derives from a study of cytomegalovirus exposure and HLA in healthy donors. Study overall: The 90 to 150 validation repertoires matched the 600 to 700 first-cohort repertoires in platform, a later analysis reported.

Study results and limitations: The study flagged around 160 TCR beta chains as cytomegalovirus-associated.

A note on this clone: Antigen: not known.

Per germline, CDR1 MNHEY and CDR2 SMNVEV (reference sequence). Trimming took 8 bases from V and 9 from J, leaving 14 bases between them. There are 12 residues in the CDR3. The repertoire was sequenced with immunoSEQ multiplex PCR; TCRdb's copy has only in-frame clones and lacks some. The repertoire holds under 200,000 clones, with roughly 80% as singletons. The clonotype comes from a man between 18 and 35 years old in good health and CMV-seropositive. The sample consisted of PBMCs. The chain links TRBV27 to TRBJ2-1; D is perhaps TRBD2 (5 bases). This CDR3 reads CASSPGRGEQFF. CDR3 bases: TGTGCCAGCTCTCCGGGGAGAGGTGAGCAGTTCTTC.